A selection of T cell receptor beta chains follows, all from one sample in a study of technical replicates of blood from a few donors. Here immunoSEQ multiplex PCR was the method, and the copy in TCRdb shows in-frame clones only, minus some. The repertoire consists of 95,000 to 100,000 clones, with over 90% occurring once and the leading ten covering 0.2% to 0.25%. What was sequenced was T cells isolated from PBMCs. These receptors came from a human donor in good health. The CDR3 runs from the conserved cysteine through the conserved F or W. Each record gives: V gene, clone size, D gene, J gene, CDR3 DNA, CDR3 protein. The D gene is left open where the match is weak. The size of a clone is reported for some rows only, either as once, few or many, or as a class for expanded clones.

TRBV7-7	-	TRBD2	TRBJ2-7	TGTGCCAGCAGCCCGACTAGCGGATCTTACGAGCAGTACTTC	CASSPTSGSYEQYF
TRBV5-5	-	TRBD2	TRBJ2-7	TGTGCCAGCAGCCGCCAACTAGCGGGACCTTACGAGCAGTACTTC	CASSRQLAGPYEQYF
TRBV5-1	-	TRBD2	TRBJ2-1	TGCGCCAGCAGCACGGGACTAGCGGACCCCTCCTACAATGAGCAGTTCTTC	CASSTGLADPSYNEQFF
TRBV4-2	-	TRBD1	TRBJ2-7	TGTGCCAGCAGCCAAGACGCCCTAATGGACAGGGGGGTCTACGAGCAGTACTTC	CASSQDALMDRGVYEQYF
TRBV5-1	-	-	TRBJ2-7	TGCGCCAGCAGCTTGGCCAGGGGATCAGACGAGCAGTACTTC	CASSLARGSDEQYF
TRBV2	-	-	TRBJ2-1	TGTGCCAGCAGTGAAACAGAGATCCTTGAGCAGTTCTTC	CASSETEILEQFF
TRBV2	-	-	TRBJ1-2	TGTGCCAGCAGTGAAATGGGGAGCTATGGCTACACCTTC	CASSEMGSYGYTF
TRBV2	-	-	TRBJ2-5	TGTGCCAGCAGTGTTGACTCTCTCGGGACCCAGTACTTC	CASSVDSLGTQYF
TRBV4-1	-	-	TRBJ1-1	TGCGCCAGCGGCCACCCGGCAGGGGAGTGGACTGAAGCTTTCTTT	CASGHPAGEWTEAFF
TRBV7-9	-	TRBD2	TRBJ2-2	TGTGCCAGCAGGCTGGGACTAGCGGGAGGGATGAACACCGGGGAGCTGTTTTTT	CASRLGLAGGMNTGELFF
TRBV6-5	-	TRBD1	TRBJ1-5	TGTGCCAGCAGTTACTCTGGACAGGTGAATCAGCCCCAGCATTTT	CASSYSGQVNQPQHF
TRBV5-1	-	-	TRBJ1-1	TGCGCCAGCAGCCCACTGGACAGTTACACTGAAGCTTTCTTT	CASSPLDSYTEAFF
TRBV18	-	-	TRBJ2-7	TGTGCCAGCTCACCACGGCAGGGAGGCTCCTACGAGCAGTACTTC	CASSPRQGGSYEQYF
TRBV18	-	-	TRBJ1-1	TGTGCCAGCTCTCAAAGGGGTTCTGAAGCTTTCTTT	CASSQRGSEAFF
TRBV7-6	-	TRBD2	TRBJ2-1	TGTGCCAGCAGCTTACAAGGGCTAGCGGGGATGGATGAGCAGTTCTTC	CASSLQGLAGMDEQFF
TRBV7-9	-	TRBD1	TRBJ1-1	TGTGCCAGCAGCTTAAGAGGGGGCGCGGGGAACACTGAAGCTTTCTTT	CASSLRGGAGNTEAFF
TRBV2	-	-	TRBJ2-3	TGTGCCAGCAGCCGGGACTCAATCACAGATACGCAGTATTTT	CASSRDSITDTQYF
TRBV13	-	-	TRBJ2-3	TGTGCCAGCAGCCCGGGACTTTACACAGATACGCAGTATTTT	CASSPGLYTDTQYF
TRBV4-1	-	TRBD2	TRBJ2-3	TGCGCCAGCAGCCAAGAGATCGGGCCGGGGGGGGCTGATACGCAGTATTTT	CASSQEIGPGGADTQYF
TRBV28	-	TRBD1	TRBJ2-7	TGTGCCAGCAGACCGGGACAGGTCTCCTACGAGCAGTACTTC	CASRPGQVSYEQYF
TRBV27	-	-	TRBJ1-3	TGTGCCAGCAGCCGAGAGCCCTACTCTGGAAACACCATATATTTT	CASSREPYSGNTIYF
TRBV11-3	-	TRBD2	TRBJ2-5	TGTGCCAGCAGCTTAGCTATACTAGCGGCTAGTGAGACCCAGTACTTC	CASSLAILAASETQYF
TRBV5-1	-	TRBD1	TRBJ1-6	TGCGCCAGCAGAGGGGCGACAGGGGATAATTCACCCCTCCACTTT	CASRGATGDNSPLHF
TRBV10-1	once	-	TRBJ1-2	TGCGCCAGTCATTTAGGCGGGGATCATGGCTACACCTTC	CASHLGGDHGYTF
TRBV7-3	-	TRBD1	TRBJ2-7	TGTGCCAGCAGCACCGGGACAGGTTCCTACGAGCAGTACTTC	CASSTGTGSYEQYF
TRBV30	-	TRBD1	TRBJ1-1	TGTGCCTGGGGGACAGGGGGCAAGAACTCTGAAGCTTTCTTT	CAWGTGGKNSEAFF
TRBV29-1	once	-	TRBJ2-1	TGCAGCGTTCCGACTAACTTATTTCCTCACTCCTACAATGAGCAGTTCTTC	CSVPTNLFPHSYNEQFF